This T cell receptor (beta chain) originates from a study of immune evolution from preneoplasia to lung adenocarcinoma. Across the study: HLA loss of heterozygosity: under 7.5% AIS, about 15% MIA, around 35% ADC, none AAH. Whole-study results and caveats: Compared with EGFR-mutant or double wild-type lesions, KRAS-mutant nodules were more clonal.

Histologic diagnosis was independently verified by two lung pathologists. As regards this clone: No antigen is known for it.

The CDR3 is 17 residues long. J lost 4 bases, V lost 0 bases, and 7 bases had no gene match. Germline values: CDR1 LGHNA, CDR2 YNFKEQ. Method: immunoSEQ multiplex PCR; TCRdb's copy keeps in-frame clones and lacks some. The table shows thousands of clones, with 77% occurring only once. The clonotype originates from a person aged 55-79 years with lung adenocarcinoma. This chain joins TRBV4-2 and TRBJ1-1, with 11 positions matching TRBD1. Material: FFPE lung adenocarcinoma in situ tissue. CDR3 loop: CASSQEIVGTGGTEAFF. Here the CDR3 DNA reads TGTGCCAGCAGCCAAGAAATAGTTGGGACAGGGGGCACTGAAGCTTTCTTT.